This T cell receptor (beta chain) was found in a study of blood T cell repertoires in COVID-19 (dated by TCRdb to the early 2020s). Background for the entire study: The collaborator samples originated in the United States, Italy and Spain and spanned the acute and convalescent phases of COVID-19. The prospective study material was composed of cDNA or gDNA derived from T cells, B-cell-depleted T cells, or PBMCs. Deeply sampled blood TCRbeta repertoires from subjects exposed to, actively infected with, or recovered from COVID-19 were included in the dataset. The repertoires were released in a freely available public database intended as a resource for research on the immune response to SARS-CoV-2. The samples were drawn from two sources: the first 160 participants of the ongoing ImmuneRACE study, and 1,200 or so subjects contributed by 6 global collaborators. A de-identified subject ID, COVID-19 status, age in years and sex were almost always included in the sample metadata. Where available, HLA class I and class II types were taken from metadata supplied by the sample provider and were not determined by assay-based typing. Study-level results and caveats: The amount of clinical and demographic metadata varied by source and participant and was provided uncurated.

V lost 0 bases and J lost 4 bases, and the count of bases not matched to a germline gene is 9. From its cysteine to its phenylalanine, the CDR3 spans 18 amino acids. Only the CDR3 DNA is retained, 54 bases long and in frame from the first base. Via the germline V gene, CDR1 is SGHAT and CDR2 FQNNGV. Enrolling through a virtual design, the prospective study's participants ranged in age from roughly 18 to 95 years and lived across 20 to 30 United States geographic areas. To assign participants to cohorts, the prospective study relied on clinical history that participants themselves reported in a screening survey and a study questionnaire. For ImmuneRACE Cohort 3, a participant was defined as recovered based on two consecutive negative NP/OP PCR tests, clearance by a healthcare professional, or resolution of symptoms. In the prospective study, mobile phlebotomists collected whole blood, serum and a nasopharyngeal or oropharyngeal swab from each participant. Participants in the prospective study had the option to provide additional blood draws and questionnaires over a roughly two-month period. Blood samples from the prospective study were shipped frozen or at room temperature prior to DNA extraction.

The immunoSEQ Assay, a bias-controlled multiplex PCR, was used to amplify TCRbeta CDR3 regions from genomic DNA. The study's processing was this. Nucleated cell counts per sample were estimated from amplification of reference gene primers within the assay. To quantify the absolute abundance of each unique TCRbeta CDR3 rearrangement, sequence reads were collapsed and filtered. For each sample, productive Simpson clonality was calculated by taking the square root of Simpson's diversity index across productive rearrangements. TCRdb holds this immuneACCESS table with in-frame rearrangements only. Some clones are missing; in checked studies, unresolved V genes explain under half, and the rest has no known cause. V and J calls plus clone size are reproduced from that table; the DNA served to infer D and trimming. Recorded for this sample are hundreds of thousands of clones; roughly nine tenths of them occurred a single time. 0.95% to 1.3% of the sample is taken by the ten largest.

Worth noting for this clone: Which antigen it targets is not known. No much larger clone is present one base from it, and per-base qualities are unavailable.

The chain is made from TRBV11-2 and TRBJ1-6, with 7 bases in between that match TRBD1. The material sequenced was PBMCs or T cells enriched from blood (not recorded which). The sequence came from a young man who had recovered from COVID-19. The CDR3 protein sequence reads: CASSLDSTRGPYNSPLHF. In nucleotides, the sequence is TGTGCCAGCAGCTTAGATTCCACGAGGGGGCCTTATAATTCACCCCTCCACTTT.